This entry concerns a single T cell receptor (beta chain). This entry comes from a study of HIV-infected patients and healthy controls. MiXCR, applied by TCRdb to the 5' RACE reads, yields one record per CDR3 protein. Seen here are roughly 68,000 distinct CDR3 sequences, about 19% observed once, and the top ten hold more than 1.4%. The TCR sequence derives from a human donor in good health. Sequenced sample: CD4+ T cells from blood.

CDR3: CAAMGQIYGYTF. The CDR3 DNA is TGTGCCGCAATGGGACAGATCTATGGCTACACCTTC. J is TRBJ1-2 and V is TRBV10-3, with 7 bases aligning to TRBD1. The J segment lost 4 bases and the V segment lost 11 bases, leaving 7 bases of the junction unmatched. The V gene's germline CDR1 is ENHRY and CDR2 SYGVKD. The CDR3 loop spans 12 amino acids.